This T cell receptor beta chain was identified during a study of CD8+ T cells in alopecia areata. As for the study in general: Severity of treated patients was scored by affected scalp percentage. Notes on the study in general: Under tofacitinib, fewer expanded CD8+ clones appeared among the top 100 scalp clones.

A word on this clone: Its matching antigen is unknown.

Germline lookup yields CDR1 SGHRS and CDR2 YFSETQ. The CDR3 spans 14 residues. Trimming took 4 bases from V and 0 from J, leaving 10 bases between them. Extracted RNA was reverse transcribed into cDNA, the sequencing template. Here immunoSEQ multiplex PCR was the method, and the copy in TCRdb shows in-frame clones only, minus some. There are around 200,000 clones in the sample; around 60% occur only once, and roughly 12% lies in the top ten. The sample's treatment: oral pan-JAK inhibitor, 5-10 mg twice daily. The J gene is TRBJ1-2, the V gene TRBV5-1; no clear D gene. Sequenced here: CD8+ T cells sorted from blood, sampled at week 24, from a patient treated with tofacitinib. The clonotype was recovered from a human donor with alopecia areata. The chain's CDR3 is CASSPDGTNYGYTF. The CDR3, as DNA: TGCGCCAGCAGCCCGGACGGAACTAACTATGGCTACACCTTC.